The 14 T cell receptor beta chains in this list originate from one sample, sequenced in a study of Siglec-9 on CD8 T cells in melanoma. Repertoires were generated with immunoSEQ multiplex PCR, while TCRdb's copy carries only in-frame clones and drops some. Among roughly 30,000 clones, 80% were seen once, and the ten largest hold 5.8%. Sample: Siglec-9- CD8+ T cells sorted from blood. These receptors were taken from a human donor in good health.

The J gene is TRBJ2-7, the V gene TRBV10-3, with D possibly matching TRBD1 (5 bases). Trimming took off 10 bases at V and 3 bases at J, with 19 bases between the two ends. CDR1 and CDR2 (germline): ENHRY, SYGVKD. The CDR3 runs 14 residues. CDR3 nucleotide sequence: TGTGCCACCACGGACACGGACAAGTTCTACGAGCAGTACTTC. As protein: CATTDTDKFYEQYF.

V gene TRBV6-1 combines with J gene TRBJ1-3; D ambiguous. Germline CDR1 MNHNS, CDR2 SASEGT. This CDR3 has 17 amino acids. V shed 1 base and J shed 2 bases, with 15 bases lying between them. Here the CDR3 DNA reads TGTGCCAGCAGTGAAGGTCCCTCCATGGCTGCTGGAAACACCATATATTTT. The encoded protein is CASSEGPSMAAGNTIYF.

The chain is built from TRBV4-1 and TRBJ2-7, with 7 bases aligning to TRBD2. Germline loops: CDR1 MGHRA, CDR2 YSYEKL. Unmatched junction bases numbered 7, after V lost 3 bases and J lost 2 bases. The CDR3 is made up of 15 amino acids. CDR3 sequence reads: CASSHRDRGAYEQYF. CDR3 nucleotide sequence: TGCGCCAGCAGCCATCGTGACCGGGGGGCCTACGAGCAGTACTTC.

This rearrangement joins TRBV7-6 to TRBJ1-4; no reliable D call. This CDR3 comprises 11 residues. The germline V gene has CDR1 SGHVS and CDR2 FNYEAQ. CDR3 sequence reads: CAAGTNEKLFF. In DNA form, the CDR3 reads TGTGCTGCGGGCACTAATGAAAAACTGTTTTTT.

The rearrangement joins TRBV12-5 to TRBJ2-2; D gene unclear. The CDR3 has 16 amino acids. With 1 base removed from V and 2 bases from J, the gap between germline ends came to 11 bases. The V gene's germline CDR1 is LGHNT and CDR2 FRNRAP. This CDR3 is CASGLGGFKNTGELFF. DNA for the CDR3: TGTGCTAGTGGTTTGGGTGGATTTAAAAACACCGGGGAGCTGTTTTTT. The entire variable domain, with the rest obtained from reference TRBV12-5 and TRBJ2-2, is as follows: DARVTQTPRHKVTEMGQEVTMRCQPILGHNTVFWYRQTMMQGLELLAYFRNRAPLDDSGMPKDRFSAEMPDATLATLKIQPSEPRDSAVYFCASGLGGFKNTGELFFGEGSRLTVL.

This chain connects TRBV5-8 to TRBJ1-2; D is ambiguous. Germline V gene lookup returns CDR1 SGHTS and CDR2 YDEGEE. Trimming left V 2 bases short and J 5 bases short, with 7 bases between. The CDR3 covers 12 residues. CDR3 nucleotides: TGTGCCAGCAGCTTAGAGACTTATGGCTACACCTTC. Translation gives CASSLETYGYTF.

The rearrangement links TRBV10-3 to TRBJ2-1, with unresolved D. CDR1 and CDR2 (germline): ENHRY, SYGVKD. Trimming removed 0 bases at V and 2 bases at J, with 14 bases between. The CDR3 loop spans 17 amino acids. The CDR3 region is CAISESMQVYPYNEQFF. The CDR3 nucleotides are TGTGCCATCAGTGAGTCCATGCAGGTTTATCCCTACAATGAGCAGTTCTTC.

Note on this clone: The sample has other DNA sequences that encode this CDR3 too. The CDR3 protein is CASSFRGPSTDTQYF. For the CDR3, the DNA is TGTGCCAGCAGTTTCCGGGGGCCGAGCACAGATACGCAGTATTTT. The rearrangement joins TRBV28 to TRBJ2-3, with D perhaps assigned TRBD1 or TRBD2 (6 bases each). The CDR3 has 15 amino acids. In germline, CDR1 is MDHEN, CDR2 SYDVKM. Trimming removed 3 bases at V and 0 bases at J, with 10 bases between.

In this sample, this clone is medium-sized. V usage is TRBV23-1 and J usage is TRBJ1-2; 7 nucleotides line up with TRBD1. TRBV23-1 has ORF status, its function being uncertain. CDR3 length: 17 residues. The trim removed 0 bases at V and 2 bases at J, leaving 9 bases unmatched. The CDR3 loop reads CASSQSRQGKPNYGYTF. The CDR3 bases are TGCGCCAGCAGTCAATCGAGACAGGGAAAACCCAACTATGGCTACACCTTC.

The rearrangement joins TRBV19 to TRBJ1-1, with D maybe TRBD1 (6 bases). CDR1 is LNHDA and CDR2 is SQIVND in the germline V gene (reference sequence). This CDR3 contains 14 residues. The ends were cut back, 3 bases at V and 4 bases at J, with 12 bases in the middle. CDR3 in DNA: TGTGCCAGTAGTATGGGGGGCTATAGCACTGAAGCTTTCTTT. This translates into CASSMGGYSTEAFF.

The chain is built from TRBV7-8 and TRBJ1-1; unclear D gene. Germline lookup yields CDR1 SGHVS and CDR2 FQNEAQ. V lost 1 base to trimming and J lost 10 bases, with 19 bases between them. This CDR3 comprises 15 residues. The CDR3, as DNA: TGTGCCAGCAGCTTAGTCTCCGCCGGGTCAAAAGGAGCTTTCTTT. Translated, it gives CASSLVSAGSKGAFF.

This clone was seen only a few times. The genes are TRBV7-9 and TRBJ1-2; TRBD1 matches 8 bases. CDR1 is SEHNR, CDR2 FQNEAQ, per germline (reference sequence). V lost 5 bases to trimming and J lost 4 bases; unmatched junction nucleotides: 6. The CDR3 consists of 14 residues. CDR3 nucleotides: TGTGCCAGCAGCGATCGGGGACAGGTCTATGGCTACACCTTC. Its translation is CASSDRGQVYGYTF.

V is TRBV28 and J is TRBJ1-2; TRBD1 is a possible D gene (6 bases). The CDR3 extends over 15 amino acids. Trimming removed 5 bases at V and 4 bases at J, with 17 bases between. The germline CDR1 and CDR2 sequences are MDHEN and SYDVKM. Written as DNA, the CDR3 is TGTGCCAGCAGTACAGACAGGACTATAATCTATGGCTACACCTTC. It encodes CASSTDRTIIYGYTF.

This clone showed up just once. The chain is built from TRBV7-6 and TRBJ2-3; D may correspond to TRBD1 or TRBD2 (6 bases each). The CDR3 contains 14 residues. Looked up from germline, CDR1 is SGHVS and CDR2 is FNYEAQ. Between the trimmed V and J ends, which lost 1 base and 6 bases, there was a span of 11 bases. The CDR3 DNA sequence: TGTGCCAGCAGCTTAGAATGGGGGGCTGATACGCAGTATTTT. Amino acids: CASSLEWGADTQYF.